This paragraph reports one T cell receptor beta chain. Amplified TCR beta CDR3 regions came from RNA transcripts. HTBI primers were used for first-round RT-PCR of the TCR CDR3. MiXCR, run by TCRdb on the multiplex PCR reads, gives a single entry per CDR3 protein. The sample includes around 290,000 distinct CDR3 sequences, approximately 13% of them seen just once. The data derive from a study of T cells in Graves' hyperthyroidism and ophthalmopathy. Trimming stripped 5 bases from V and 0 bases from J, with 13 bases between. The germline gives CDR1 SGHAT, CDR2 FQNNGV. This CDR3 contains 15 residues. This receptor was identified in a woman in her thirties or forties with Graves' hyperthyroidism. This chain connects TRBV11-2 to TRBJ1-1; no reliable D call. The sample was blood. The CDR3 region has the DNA TGTGCCAGCAGCCCCCGGGAAGGAGTGAACACTGAAGCTTTCTTT. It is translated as CASSPREGVNTEAFF. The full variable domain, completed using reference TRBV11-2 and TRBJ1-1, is EAGVAQSPRYKIIEKRQSVAFWCNPISGHATLYWYQQILGQGPKLLIQFQNNGVVDDSQLPKDRFSAERLKGVDSTLKIQPAKLEDSAVYLCASSPREGVNTEAFFGQGTRLTVV.